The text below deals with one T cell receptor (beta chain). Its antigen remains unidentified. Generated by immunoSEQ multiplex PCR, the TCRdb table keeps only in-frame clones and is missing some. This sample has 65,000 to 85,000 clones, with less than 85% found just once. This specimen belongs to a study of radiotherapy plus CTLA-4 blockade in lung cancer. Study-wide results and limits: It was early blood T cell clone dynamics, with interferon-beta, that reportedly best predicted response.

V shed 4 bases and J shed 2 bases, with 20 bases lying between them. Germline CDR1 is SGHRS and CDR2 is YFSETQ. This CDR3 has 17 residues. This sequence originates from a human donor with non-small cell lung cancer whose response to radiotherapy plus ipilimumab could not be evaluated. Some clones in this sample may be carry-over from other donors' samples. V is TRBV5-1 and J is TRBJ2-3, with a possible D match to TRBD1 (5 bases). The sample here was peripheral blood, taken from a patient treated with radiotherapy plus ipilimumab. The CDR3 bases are TGCGCCAGCAGCCAAACCAGGGATTCGGCCAACACAGATACGCAGTATTTT. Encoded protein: CASSQTRDSANTDTQYF.